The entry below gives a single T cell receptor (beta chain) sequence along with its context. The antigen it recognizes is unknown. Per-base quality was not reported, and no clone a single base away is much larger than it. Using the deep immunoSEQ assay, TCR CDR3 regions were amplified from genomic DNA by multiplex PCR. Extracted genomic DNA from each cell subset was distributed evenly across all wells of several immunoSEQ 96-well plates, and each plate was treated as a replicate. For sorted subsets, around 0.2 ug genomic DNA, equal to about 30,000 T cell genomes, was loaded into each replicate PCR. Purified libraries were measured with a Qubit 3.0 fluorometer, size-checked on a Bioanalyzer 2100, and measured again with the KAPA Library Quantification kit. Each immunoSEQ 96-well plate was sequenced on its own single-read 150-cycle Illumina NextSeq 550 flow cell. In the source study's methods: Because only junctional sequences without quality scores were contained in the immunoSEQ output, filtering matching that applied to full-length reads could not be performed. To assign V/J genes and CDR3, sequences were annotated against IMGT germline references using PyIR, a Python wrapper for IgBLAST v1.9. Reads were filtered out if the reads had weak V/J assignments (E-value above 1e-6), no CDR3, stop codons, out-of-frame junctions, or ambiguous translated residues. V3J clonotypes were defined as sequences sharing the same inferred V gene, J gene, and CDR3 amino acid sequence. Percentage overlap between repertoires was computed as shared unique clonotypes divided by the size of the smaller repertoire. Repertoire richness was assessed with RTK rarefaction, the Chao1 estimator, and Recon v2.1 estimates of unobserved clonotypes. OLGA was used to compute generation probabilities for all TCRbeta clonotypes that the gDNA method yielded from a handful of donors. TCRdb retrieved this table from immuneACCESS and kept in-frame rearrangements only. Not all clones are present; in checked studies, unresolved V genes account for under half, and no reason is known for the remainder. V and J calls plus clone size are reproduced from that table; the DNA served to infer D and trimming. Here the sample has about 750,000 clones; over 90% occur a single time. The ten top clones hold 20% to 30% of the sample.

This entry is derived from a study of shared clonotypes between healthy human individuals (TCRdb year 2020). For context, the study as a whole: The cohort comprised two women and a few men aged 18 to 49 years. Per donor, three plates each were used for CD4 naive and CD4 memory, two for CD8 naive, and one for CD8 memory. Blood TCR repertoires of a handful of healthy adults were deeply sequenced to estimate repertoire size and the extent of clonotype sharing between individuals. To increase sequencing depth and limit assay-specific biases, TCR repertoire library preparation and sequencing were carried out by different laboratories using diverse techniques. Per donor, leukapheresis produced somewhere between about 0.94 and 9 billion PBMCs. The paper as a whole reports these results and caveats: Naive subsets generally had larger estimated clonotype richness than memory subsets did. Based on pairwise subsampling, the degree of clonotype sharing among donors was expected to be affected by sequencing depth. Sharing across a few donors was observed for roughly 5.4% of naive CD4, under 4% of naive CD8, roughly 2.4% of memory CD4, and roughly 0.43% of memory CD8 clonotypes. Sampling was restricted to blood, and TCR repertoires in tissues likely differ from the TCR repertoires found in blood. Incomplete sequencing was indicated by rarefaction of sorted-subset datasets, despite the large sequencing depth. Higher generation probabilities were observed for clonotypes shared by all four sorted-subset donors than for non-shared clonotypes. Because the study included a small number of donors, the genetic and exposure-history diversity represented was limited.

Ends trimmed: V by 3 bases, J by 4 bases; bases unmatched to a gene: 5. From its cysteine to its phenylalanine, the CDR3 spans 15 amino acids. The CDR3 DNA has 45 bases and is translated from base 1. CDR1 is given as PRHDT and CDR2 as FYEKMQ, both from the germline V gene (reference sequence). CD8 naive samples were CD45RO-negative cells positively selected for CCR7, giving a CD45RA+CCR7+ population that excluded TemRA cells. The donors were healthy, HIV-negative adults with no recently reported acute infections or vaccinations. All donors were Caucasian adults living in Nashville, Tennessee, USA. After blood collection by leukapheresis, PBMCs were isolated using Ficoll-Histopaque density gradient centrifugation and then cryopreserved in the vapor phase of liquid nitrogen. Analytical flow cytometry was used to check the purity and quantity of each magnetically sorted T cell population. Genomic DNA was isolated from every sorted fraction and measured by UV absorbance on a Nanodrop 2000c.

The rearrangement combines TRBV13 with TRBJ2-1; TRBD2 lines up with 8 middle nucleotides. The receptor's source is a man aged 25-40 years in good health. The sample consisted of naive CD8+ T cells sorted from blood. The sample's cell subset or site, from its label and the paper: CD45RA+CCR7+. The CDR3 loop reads CASSFLAGPYNEQFF. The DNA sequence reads TGTGCCAGCAGCTTCTTAGCGGGACCTTACAATGAGCAGTTCTTC.